The 27 T cell receptor beta chains below come from one sample, sequenced in a study of CD8+CD57+ T cells in acquired aplastic anemia. TCR beta VDJ and CDR3 were profiled, and genomic DNA was the template. Via MiXCR, TCRdb re-called the reads, giving one row per CDR3 protein. Altogether approximately 270,000 distinct CDR3 sequences are present, around three fifths being singletons, with the ten largest covering less than 9.5%. The sequencing input was sorted CD4+, CD8+, or CD8+CD57+ T cells (not recorded which) from PBMCs. The receptors derive from a human donor with severe aplastic anemia or a healthy control (not recorded which).

This chain connects TRBV24-1 to TRBJ1-1, with D perhaps TRBD1 (5 bases). Germline CDR1 and CDR2: KGHDR and SFDVKD. The CDR3 sequence is 12 residues long. The V gene lost 4 bases and the J gene lost 5 bases, with 7 bases spanning the gap. The chain's CDR3 is CATSDSGTEAFF. As DNA, the CDR3 is TGTGCCACCAGTGACTCAGGGACTGAAGCTTTCTTT.

The rearrangement joins TRBV19 to TRBJ1-5; TRBD1 matches at 7 bases. The germline V gene encodes CDR1 LNHDA and CDR2 SQIVND (reference sequence). The J segment lost 2 bases and the V segment lost 7 bases, leaving 17 bases of the junction unmatched. This CDR3 contains 18 residues. CDR3 region: CASKVYQGDRIGNQPQHF. The CDR3 DNA follows: TGTGCCAGTAAAGTGTACCAGGGGGATCGAATTGGCAATCAGCCCCAGCATTTT.

The V gene is TRBV5-1, the J gene TRBJ2-3; no clear D gene. With 1 base removed from V and 5 bases from J, the gap between germline ends came to 11 bases. From germline, CDR1 is SGHRS and CDR2 YFSETQ. The CDR3 sequence is 14 residues long. CDR3 DNA: TGCGCCAGCAGCTTGAAGGGATTTGGAGATACGCAGTATTTT. Amino acids: CASSLKGFGDTQYF.

Regarding this clonotype: One end of the junction is discordant with germline, which a read error may explain. The chain has TRBV6-1 and TRBJ2-7, with D maybe TRBD2 (5 bases). Germline V gene data show CDR1 as MNHNS and CDR2 as SASEGT. The CDR3 consists of 15 residues. CDR3 bases: TGTGCCATCAGTGAGGGCCGGAGGCCGTCTTACGAGCAGTACTTC. Protein product: CAISEGRRPSYEQYF.

This clonotype has at least ten counts. The chain carries TRBV5-1 and TRBJ2-7; tentatively, D is TRBD1 (5 bases). V lost 4 bases to trimming and J lost 2 bases, with 13 bases between them. In germline, CDR1 is SGHRS, CDR2 YFSETQ. This CDR3 comprises 14 residues. The CDR3 DNA reads as TGCGCCAGCAGCCCCTCGACAGAAACCTACGAGCAGTACTTC. It encodes CASSPSTETYEQYF.

V and J are TRBV20-1 and TRBJ1-6; D remains unclear. The CDR3 length is 14 residues. The ends were cut back, 4 bases at V and 8 bases at J, with 15 bases in the middle. The germline gives CDR1 DFQATT, CDR2 SNEGSKA (reference sequence). The CDR3 DNA is TGCAGTGCTACCCTCCCGGGGTCGCATTCACCCCTCCACTTT. Translation: CSATLPGSHSPLHF.

This clonotype was detected only once. The chain couples TRBV7-2 to TRBJ2-7, with D unresolved. Germline CDR1 and CDR2: SGHTA and FQGNSA. The V gene lost 4 bases and the J gene lost 0 bases, with 10 bases spanning the gap. This CDR3 spans 14 amino acids. The CDR3 spells CASSSSSSSYEQYF. The CDR3 region has the DNA TGTGCCAGCAGCTCCTCGAGCAGCTCCTACGAGCAGTACTTC.

This clonotype was counted at least ten times. The rearrangement links TRBV20-1 to TRBJ2-3; D not resolved. V was trimmed by 2 bases and J by 3 bases, leaving 12 bases between them. Germline CDR1 reads DFQATT; CDR2 reads SNEGSKA (reference sequence). This CDR3 has 14 residues. CDR3 region: CSARNVRATDTQYF. DNA for the CDR3: TGCAGTGCTAGAAACGTTAGGGCGACAGATACGCAGTATTTT.

The table lists this clonotype with a few counts. A much larger clone lies one base from this, so it may be a read error. The rearrangement uses TRBV7-9 and TRBJ2-2; the D gene is possibly TRBD1 (5 bases). The CDR3 spans 15 residues. CDR1 is SEHNR and CDR2 is FQNEAQ in the germline V gene (reference sequence). The germline V and J ends were trimmed by 5 bases and 2 bases, with 12 bases remaining between them. DNA of the CDR3: TGTGCCAGCAGCCTTCAGGGCACAAACACCGGGGAGCTGTTTTTT. Translation gives CASSLQGTNTGELFF. The complete variable domain, with remaining parts taken from reference TRBV7-9 and TRBJ2-2, reads DTGVSQNPRHKITKRGQNVTFRCDPISEHNRLYWYRQTLGQGPEFLTYFQNEAQLEKSRLLSDRFSAERPKGSFSTLEIQRTEQGDSAMYLCASSLQGTNTGELFFGEGSRLTVL.

The rearrangement uses TRBV10-3 and TRBJ1-2, with D possibly being TRBD1 (5 bases). The CDR3 contains 13 residues. The germline gives CDR1 ENHRY, CDR2 SYGVKD. V lost 10 bases, J lost 5 bases, and 17 bases lay in between. The CDR3 DNA reads TGTGCCACCTACGCTTTCGGGGGGTATGGCTACACCTTC. This sequence encodes CATYAFGGYGYTF.

This clonotype was detected only once. The chain couples TRBV10-3 to TRBJ1-5; 10 nucleotides match TRBD1. This CDR3 has 17 residues. The V segment lost 4 bases and the J segment 1 base; nucleotides outside the gene matches: 7. CDR1 ENHRY and CDR2 SYGVKD come from the germline V gene. CDR3 DNA sequence: TGTGCCATCAGTGCCGTCGACAGGGGGCCGAGCAATCAGCCCCAGCATTTT. Residues: CAISAVDRGPSNQPQHF.

This clonotype was observed many times. CDR3: CASSPLLASNSPLHF. The CDR3 DNA sequence: TGTGCCAGCAGCCCCTTGTTAGCCTCTAATTCACCCCTCCACTTT. This chain joins TRBV12-3 or TRBV12-4 and TRBJ1-6; D is ambiguous. The V end lost 6 bases, the J end lost 6 bases, and 15 bases lay between the germline ends. CDR3 length equals 15 residues.

This clonotype is a singleton in its sample. J is TRBJ1-4 and V is TRBV9; D uncertain. Between the trimmed V and J ends, which lost 3 bases and 5 bases, there was a span of 14 bases. Germline V gene data show CDR1 as SGDLS and CDR2 as YYNGEE. The CDR3 consists of 15 residues. In nucleotides, the CDR3 is TGTGCCAGCAGCGAGCGGGGTCAGAGAAATGAAAAACTGTTTTTT. Amino acids: CASSERGQRNEKLFF.

This clonotype occurred once. A much larger clone sits a single nucleotide away, making a read error possible. The genes are TRBV2 and TRBJ2-3; tentatively, D is TRBD2 (6 bases). The germline V gene encodes CDR1 SNHLY and CDR2 FYNNEI. The CDR3 spans 13 residues. The CDR3 DNA is TGTGTTAAGGGCGGGGCTGACGCAGATACGCAGTATTTT. This sequence encodes CVKGGADADTQYF.

This clonotype was picked up a small number of times. This chain joins TRBV18 and TRBJ1-4; D might be TRBD1 (5 bases). The CDR3 loop spans 15 amino acids. Germline loops: CDR1 KGHSH, CDR2 LQKENI. The germline V and J ends were trimmed by 2 bases and 1 base, with 8 bases remaining between them. This CDR3 is CASSPLRGTNEKLFF. CDR3 DNA: TGTGCCAGCTCACCATTGAGGGGAACTAATGAAAAACTGTTTTTT.

This chain joins TRBV20-1 and TRBJ2-7; TRBD2 matches at 12 bases. In germline, CDR1 is DFQATT, CDR2 SNEGSKA (reference sequence). CDR3 length: 16 amino acids. Losses at the gene ends were 1 base for V and 4 bases for J; bases not matched to a gene: 8. The CDR3 region has the DNA TGCAGTGCTAGAGTCCCCCCCACTAGCGGGAGGTACGAGCAGTACTTC. It yields the protein CSARVPPTSGRYEQYF.

This clonotype was counted many times. This chain joins TRBV11-1 and TRBJ1-6, with D possibly matching TRBD1 (6 bases). Germline V gives CDR1 SGHAT, CDR2 FQDESV (reference sequence). The ends were cut back, 2 bases at V and 7 bases at J, with 9 bases in the middle. The CDR3 extends over 14 amino acids. The CDR3 sequence: CASSLRGMNSPLHF. CDR3 nucleotides: TGTGCCAGCAGCTTAAGGGGGATGAATTCACCCCTCCACTTT.

The rearrangement uses TRBV20-1 and TRBJ2-5, with D perhaps matching TRBD1 or TRBD2 (5 bases each). V was trimmed by 6 bases and J by 4 bases, leaving 15 bases between them. The germline CDR1 and CDR2 sequences are DFQATT and SNEGSKA (reference sequence). The CDR3 loop spans 13 amino acids. CDR3 DNA: TGCAGTGCCGGGTTCGGGGCCTCAGAGACCCAGTACTTC. It translates to CSAGFGASETQYF.

This chain connects TRBV20-1 to TRBJ2-7; no firm D call. CDR3 length: 15 amino acids. V was shortened by 0 bases and J by 0 bases, with 12 bases between the two germline ends. The germline CDR1 and CDR2 sequences are DFQATT and SNEGSKA (reference sequence). CDR3 nucleotides: TGCAGTGCTAGAGATCTGACGAGGCCCTCCTACGAGCAGTACTTC. Translation gives CSARDLTRPSYEQYF.

This clonotype has just a few counts. This chain connects TRBV30 to TRBJ1-4, with D possibly matching TRBD1 (5 bases). Germline V CDR1 and CDR2: GTSNPN, SVGIG (reference sequence). The CDR3 covers 16 residues. Trimming stripped 2 bases from V and 4 bases from J, with 17 bases between. The CDR3 protein is CAWSIPGGFGNEKLFF. The CDR3 coding sequence is TGTGCCTGGAGTATCCCTGGGGGTTTCGGTAATGAAAAACTGTTTTTT.

The chain joins TRBV15 to TRBJ2-1, with 8 bases fitting TRBD2. The CDR3 has 17 residues. CDR1 is LNHNV and CDR2 is YYDKDF in the germline V gene (reference sequence). Germline trimming cut 3 bases from V and 2 bases from J; bases unmatched to any gene: 9. DNA for the CDR3: TGTGCCACCAGCAGCGAACAGTTGGGACTAGCCTACAATGAGCAGTTCTTC. It translates to CATSSEQLGLAYNEQFF.

This clonotype was detected ten times or more. The V and J genes are TRBV20-1 and TRBJ2-1; 8 bases are shared with TRBD2. Germline V gene sequence: CDR1 DFQATT, CDR2 SNEGSKA (reference sequence). The V gene end was trimmed by 6 bases and the J gene end by 7 bases; junction bases not matched to a gene: 26. The CDR3 is made up of 19 amino acids. As DNA, the CDR3 is TGCAGTGCCCACGAACCCGGACAGAGCTACGGGGGGGGTATTAATGAGCAGTTCTTC. Translating gives CSAHEPGQSYGGGINEQFF.

V usage is TRBV10-3 and J usage is TRBJ2-3; 7 bases fit TRBD1. The V segment lost 1 base and the J segment 4 bases; nucleotides outside the gene matches: 5. The CDR3 consists of 15 residues. Germline V CDR1 and CDR2: ENHRY, SYGVKD. CDR3 in amino acids: CAISEFGQVSDTQYF. The CDR3 DNA reads as TGTGCCATCAGTGAGTTCGGACAGGTATCAGATACGCAGTATTTT.

The chain employs TRBV10-3 and TRBJ2-5; TRBD1 matches 7 bases. The CDR3 length is 14 residues. J lost 1 base, V lost 2 bases, and 1 base had no gene match. Germline CDR1 and CDR2: ENHRY and SYGVKD. The CDR3 DNA sequence: TGTGCCATCAGTGAGCGGGACAGCCAAGAGACCCAGTACTTC. Its protein is CAISERDSQETQYF.

The chain recombines TRBV9 with TRBJ2-1; TRBD2 matches at 8 bases. The germline V gene has CDR1 SGDLS and CDR2 YYNGEE. This CDR3 region has 13 residues. V was pared by 3 bases and J by 10 bases, with 6 bases of the junction left unmatched. This chain's CDR3 is CASSGSTGGEQFF. Here the CDR3 DNA reads TGTGCCAGCAGCGGATCAACGGGAGGGGAGCAGTTCTTC.

The V and J genes are TRBV10-3 and TRBJ1-3; the D gene is possibly TRBD1 (5 bases). Germline V lookup: CDR1 ENHRY, CDR2 SYGVKD. V dropped 2 bases and J dropped 3 bases, with 8 bases sitting between them. The CDR3 contains 14 residues. The CDR3, as DNA: TGTGCCATCAGTGAGGGGGCCGGTGGAAACACCATATATTTT. Protein sequence: CAISEGAGGNTIYF.

The chain employs TRBV7-6 and TRBJ1-2; D not resolved. The CDR3 covers 13 residues. V shed 5 bases and J shed 4 bases, with 11 bases lying between them. Germline V gene lookup returns CDR1 SGHVS and CDR2 FNYEAQ. CDR3 region: CASSQLDSYGYTF. CDR3 in DNA: TGTGCCAGCAGCCAGCTCGATTCCTATGGCTACACCTTC.